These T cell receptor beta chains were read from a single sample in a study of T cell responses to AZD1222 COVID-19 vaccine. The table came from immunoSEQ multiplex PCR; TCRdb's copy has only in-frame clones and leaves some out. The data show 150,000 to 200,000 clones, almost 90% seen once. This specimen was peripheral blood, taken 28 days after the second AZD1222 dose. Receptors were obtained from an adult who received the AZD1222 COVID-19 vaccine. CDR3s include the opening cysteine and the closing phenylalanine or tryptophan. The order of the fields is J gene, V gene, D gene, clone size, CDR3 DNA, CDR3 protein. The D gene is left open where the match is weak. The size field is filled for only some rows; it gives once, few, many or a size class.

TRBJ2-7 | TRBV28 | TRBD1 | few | TGTGCCAGCAGTTTACTCGACAGGGGCCACGAGCAGTACTTC | CASSLLDRGHEQYF
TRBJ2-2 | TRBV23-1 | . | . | TGCGCCAGCAGTCAAGGGACGTCCAAGGACACTCCCGGGGAGCTGTTTTTT | CASSQGTSKDTPGELFF
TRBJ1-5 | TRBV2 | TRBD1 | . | TGTGCCAGCAGGGGACAGGGGGGTCAGCCCCAGCATTTT | CASRGQGGQPQHF
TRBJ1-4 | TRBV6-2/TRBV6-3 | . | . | TGTGCCAGCAGTAACCTCTGGATTACTAATGAAAAACTGTTTTTT | CASSNLWITNEKLFF
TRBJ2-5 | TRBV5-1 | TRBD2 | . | TGCGCCAGCAGCTTATCCGGGACTAACCAAGAGACCCAGTACTTC | CASSLSGTNQETQYF
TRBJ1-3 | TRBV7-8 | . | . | TGTGCCAGCAGCTTAGTGACAGGTTATATGACTGGAAACACCATATATTTT | CASSLVTGYMTGNTIYF
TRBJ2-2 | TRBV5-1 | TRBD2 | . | TGCGCCAGCAGCTGGGGACTAGCGGGGGGGCGAAGCACCGGGGAGCTGTTTTTT | CASSWGLAGGRSTGELFF
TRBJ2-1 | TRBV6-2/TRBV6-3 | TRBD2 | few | TGTGCCAGCAGTTATGGGACTAGCGGGGGCTCCGGGTACAATGAGCAGTTCTTC | CASSYGTSGGSGYNEQFF
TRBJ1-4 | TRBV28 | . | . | TGTGCCAGCAGTCCCCTAAGTTTGGCTAATGAAAAACTGTTTTTT | CASSPLSLANEKLFF
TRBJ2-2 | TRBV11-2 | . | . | TGTGCCAGCAGCTTAGGACTTCCCCCCGGGGAGCTGTTTTTT | CASSLGLPPGELFF
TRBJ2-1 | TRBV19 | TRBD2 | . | TGTGCCAGTACCAAGGTTAGACGGGGGGGCGTCTCATACAATGAGCAGTTCTTC | CASTKVRRGGVSYNEQFF
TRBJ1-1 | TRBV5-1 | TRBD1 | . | TGCGCCAGCAGCTTGGGACAGGGGGTCGAAGCTTTCTTT | CASSLGQGVEAFF
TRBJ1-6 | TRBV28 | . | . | TGTGCCAGCAGTTCGCGACCCAATTCACCCCTCCACTTT | CASSSRPNSPLHF
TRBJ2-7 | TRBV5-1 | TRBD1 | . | TGCGCCAGCAGCTTGGGACAGGGACCCTCCCACGAGCAGTACTTC | CASSLGQGPSHEQYF
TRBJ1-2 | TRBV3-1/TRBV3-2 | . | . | TGTGCCAGCAGCCAAGAGGAGGGGGTCTATGGCTACACCTTC | CASSQEEGVYGYTF
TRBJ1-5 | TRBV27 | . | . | TGTGCCAGTCAAGAATTTGGGGGCAATCAGCCCCAGCATTTT | CASQEFGGNQPQHF
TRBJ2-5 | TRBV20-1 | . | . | TGCAGTGCTACTAGGGAGACCCAGTACTTC | CSATRETQYF
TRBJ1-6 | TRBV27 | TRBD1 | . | TGTGCCAGCAGGCAGCAACAGGGGACGGGTTCACCCCTCCACTTT | CASRQQQGTGSPLHF
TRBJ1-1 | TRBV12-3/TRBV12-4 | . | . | TGTGCCAGCAGTTTAGGGCCAGGGACTGAAGCTTTCTTT | CASSLGPGTEAFF
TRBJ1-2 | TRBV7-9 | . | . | TGTGCCAGCAGCGTACTCAGACAGAAACTTAACTATGGCTACACCTTC | CASSVLRQKLNYGYTF
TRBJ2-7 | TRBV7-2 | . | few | TGTGCCAGCAGCCAAAACAGGGGATCCCTGCGGGGGCAGTACTTC | CASSQNRGSLRGQYF
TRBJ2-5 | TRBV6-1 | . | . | TGTGCCAGCAGTGTTTCGGCGGGCCAGGGGATGGAGACCCAGTACTTC | CASSVSAGQGMETQYF
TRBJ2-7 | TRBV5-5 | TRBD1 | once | TGTGCCAGCAGCTTGGCCCCGACAGGGGATTTATACGAGCAGTACTTC | CASSLAPTGDLYEQYF
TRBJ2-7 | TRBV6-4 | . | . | TGTGCCAGCAGAAAGGACCCGGAGCAGTACTTC | CASRKDPEQYF
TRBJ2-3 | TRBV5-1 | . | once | TGCGCCAGCAGCCCTAAGGGGAGCACAGATACGCAGTATTTT | CASSPKGSTDTQYF
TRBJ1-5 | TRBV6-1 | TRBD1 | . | TGTGCCAGCAGTGACCAGGGGGCTAGTCAGCCCCAGCATTTT | CASSDQGASQPQHF
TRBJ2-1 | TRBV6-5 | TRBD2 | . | TGTGCCAGCAGGCGGGGGGTCGCTACCTACAATGAGCAGTTCTTC | CASRRGVATYNEQFF
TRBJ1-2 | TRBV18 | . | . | TGTGCCAGCTCACGTGGGGGTGGCTACACCTTC | CASSRGGGYTF
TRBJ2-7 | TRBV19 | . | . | TGTGCCAGTAGCACAGGGTCCTACGAGCAGTACTTC | CASSTGSYEQYF
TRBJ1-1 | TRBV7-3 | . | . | TGTGCCAGCAGCATAGAAGAGGGGGAGGGGAACACTGAAGCTTTCTTT | CASSIEEGEGNTEAFF
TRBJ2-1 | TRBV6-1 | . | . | TGTGCCAGCAGTGAAACAGGGCTAAGCTCCTACAATGAGCAGTTCTTC | CASSETGLSSYNEQFF
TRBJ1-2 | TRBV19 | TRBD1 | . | TGTGCCAGTAGTATACCGTGGACAGGGGGTGACTATGGCTACACCTTC | CASSIPWTGGDYGYTF
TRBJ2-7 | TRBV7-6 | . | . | TGTGCCAGCAGCTTAGGGGTCGGGGGGCTCCGTCCCGACGAGCAGTACTTC | CASSLGVGGLRPDEQYF
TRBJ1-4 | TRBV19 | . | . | TGTGCCAGTAGTATAGGGGACGCCAGGAATGAAAAACTGTTTTTT | CASSIGDARNEKLFF
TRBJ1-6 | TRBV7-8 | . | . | TGTGCCAGCAGCCCCGGGACCCTCATTAATTCACCCCTCCACTTT | CASSPGTLINSPLHF
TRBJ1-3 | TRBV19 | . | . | TGTGCCAGTAGTATATATGGGAGAAACACCATATATTTT | CASSIYGRNTIYF
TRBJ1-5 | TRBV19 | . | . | TGTGCCAGTAGTATGAGACTAGGGGACAATCAGCCCCAGCATTTT | CASSMRLGDNQPQHF
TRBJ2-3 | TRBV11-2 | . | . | TGTGCCAGCAGCTGGGGGAGACTGAGCACAGATACGCAGTATTTT | CASSWGRLSTDTQYF